This T cell receptor beta chain was retrieved from a study of T cells after yellow fever vaccination. Trimming pared 6 bases from V and 3 bases from J, leaving 13 bases between. The CDR3 has 14 residues. Germline V gives CDR1 SGHTA, CDR2 FQGNSA. They built TCR cDNA with 5'RACE template switching, a step that put in a universal primer site and UMIs. TCRdb ran MiXCR on the 5' RACE reads and lists one entry per CDR3 protein. The sample records some 560,000 distinct CDR3 sequences, 15% to 20% being singletons. The table lists this clonotype with a few counts. The origin of this receptor is a man between 25 and 39 years old who received the YFV17D yellow fever vaccine. The material was PBMCs, obtained 15 days after the yellow fever booster vaccination. This chain connects TRBV7-2 to TRBJ2-3; D possibly uses TRBD1 or TRBD2 (5 bases each). The CDR3 loop reads CASSSRGVTDTQYF. The CDR3 DNA is TGTGCCAGCAGTTCGAGAGGGGTGACAGATACGCAGTATTTT.